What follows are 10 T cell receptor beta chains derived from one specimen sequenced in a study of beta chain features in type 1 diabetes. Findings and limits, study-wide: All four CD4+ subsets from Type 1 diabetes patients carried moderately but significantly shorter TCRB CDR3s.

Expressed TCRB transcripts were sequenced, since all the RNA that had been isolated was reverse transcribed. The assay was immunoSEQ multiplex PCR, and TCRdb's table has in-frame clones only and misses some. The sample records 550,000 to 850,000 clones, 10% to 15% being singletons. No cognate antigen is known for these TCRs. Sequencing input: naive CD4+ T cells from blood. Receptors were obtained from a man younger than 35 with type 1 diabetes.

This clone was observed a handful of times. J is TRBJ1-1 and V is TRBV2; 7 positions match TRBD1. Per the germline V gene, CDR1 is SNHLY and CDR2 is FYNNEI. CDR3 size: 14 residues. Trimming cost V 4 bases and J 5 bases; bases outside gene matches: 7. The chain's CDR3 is CASSAFGQDTEAFF. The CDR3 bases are TGTGCCAGCAGTGCCTTCGGACAGGATACTGAAGCTTTCTTT.

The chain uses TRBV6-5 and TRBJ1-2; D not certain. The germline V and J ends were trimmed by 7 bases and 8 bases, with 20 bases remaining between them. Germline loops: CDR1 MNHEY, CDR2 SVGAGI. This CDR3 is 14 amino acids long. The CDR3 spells CASTQSGTVGGYTF. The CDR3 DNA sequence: TGTGCCAGCACCCAATCTGGTACAGTAGGGGGCTACACCTTC.

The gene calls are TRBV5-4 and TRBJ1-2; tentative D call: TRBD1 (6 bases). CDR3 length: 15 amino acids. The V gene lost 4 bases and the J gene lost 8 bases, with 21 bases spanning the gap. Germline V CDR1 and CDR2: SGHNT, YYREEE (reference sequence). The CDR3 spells CASSPKQGKGQGYTF. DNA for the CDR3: TGTGCCAGCAGCCCGAAACAGGGTAAGGGACAAGGCTACACCTTC. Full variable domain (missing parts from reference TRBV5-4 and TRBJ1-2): ETGVTQSPTHLIKTRGQQVTLRCSSQSGHNTVSWYQQALGQGPQFIFQYYREEENGRGNFPPRFSGLQFPNYSSELNVNALELDDSALYLCASSPKQGKGQGYTFGSGTRLTVV.

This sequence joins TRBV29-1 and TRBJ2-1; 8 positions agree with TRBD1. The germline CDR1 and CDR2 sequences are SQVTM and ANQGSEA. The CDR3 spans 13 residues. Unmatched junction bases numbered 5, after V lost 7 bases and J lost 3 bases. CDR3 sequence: CSGRGQDYNEQFF. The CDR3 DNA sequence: TGCAGCGGGCGGGGACAGGACTACAATGAGCAGTTCTTC.

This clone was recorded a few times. The CDR3 region has the DNA TGCGCCAGCAGTGACAGGGGGCCTGGGGCCAACGTCCTGACTTTC. Translated, it gives CASSDRGPGANVLTF. The chain employs TRBV5-1 and TRBJ2-6; 10 positions match TRBD1. Germline V gene data show CDR1 as SGHRS and CDR2 as YFSETQ. The V segment lost 5 bases and the J segment 2 bases; nucleotides outside the gene matches: 1. The CDR3 contains 15 residues. The full variable domain, rest sourced from reference TRBV5-1 and TRBJ2-6, is KAGVTQTPRYLIKTRGQQVTLSCSPISGHRSVSWYQQTPGQGLQFLFEYFSETQRNKGNFPGRFSGRQFSNSRSEMNVSTLELGDSALYLCASSDRGPGANVLTFGAGSRLTVL.

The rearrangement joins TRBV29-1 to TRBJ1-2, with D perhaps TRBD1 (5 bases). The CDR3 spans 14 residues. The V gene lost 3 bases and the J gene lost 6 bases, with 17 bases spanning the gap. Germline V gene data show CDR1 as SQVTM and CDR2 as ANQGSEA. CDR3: CSVETENMGNGYTF. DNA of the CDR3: TGCAGCGTTGAGACAGAAAATATGGGTAATGGCTACACCTTC.

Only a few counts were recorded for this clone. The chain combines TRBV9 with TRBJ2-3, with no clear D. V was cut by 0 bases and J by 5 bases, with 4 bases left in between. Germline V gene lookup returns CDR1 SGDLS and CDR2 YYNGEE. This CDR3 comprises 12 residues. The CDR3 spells CASSVEKDTQYF. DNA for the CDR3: TGTGCCAGCAGCGTAGAGAAAGATACGCAGTATTTT.

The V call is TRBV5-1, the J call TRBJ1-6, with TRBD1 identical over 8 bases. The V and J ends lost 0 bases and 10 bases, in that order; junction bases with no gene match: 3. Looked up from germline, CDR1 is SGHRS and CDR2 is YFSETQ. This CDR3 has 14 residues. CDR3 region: CASSLGGQGSPLHF. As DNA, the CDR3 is TGCGCCAGCAGCTTGGGTGGACAGGGCTCACCCCTCCACTTT. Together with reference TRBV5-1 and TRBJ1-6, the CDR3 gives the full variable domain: KAGVTQTPRYLIKTRGQQVTLSCSPISGHRSVSWYQQTPGQGLQFLFEYFSETQRNKGNFPGRFSGRQFSNSRSEMNVSTLELGDSALYLCASSLGGQGSPLHFGNGTRLTVT.

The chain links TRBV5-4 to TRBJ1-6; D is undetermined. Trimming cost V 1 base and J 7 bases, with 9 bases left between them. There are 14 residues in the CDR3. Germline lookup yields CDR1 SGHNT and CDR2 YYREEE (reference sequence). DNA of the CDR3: TGTGCCAGCAGCTTGTATAGTCTCAATTCACCCCTCCACTTT. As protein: CASSLYSLNSPLHF.

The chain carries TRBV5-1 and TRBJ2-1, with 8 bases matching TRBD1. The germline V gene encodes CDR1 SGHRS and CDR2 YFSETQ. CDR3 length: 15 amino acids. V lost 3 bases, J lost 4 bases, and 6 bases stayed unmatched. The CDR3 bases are TGCGCCAGCAGCTCCGGGACAGGCGCATACAATGAGCAGTTCTTC. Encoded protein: CASSSGTGAYNEQFF.